A single sample is the source of the 5 T cell receptor beta chains below, sequenced in a study of blood T cells in healthy people across ages (dated by TCRdb to 2015 to 2017). Receptor amplification or capture employed 5' RACE. The instrument was an Illumina HiSeq 2500. A second PCR of about 7 to 12 cycles was performed with a sample-barcoded 5' primer and a J-beta primer mix. In-frame beta chains were kept once TCRdb had trimmed the public reads at Q25 with fastp and called clones with MiXCR. CDR3 protein sequences are deduplicated, and each keeps its most common genes and DNA. The sample table lists 650,000 to 800,000 distinct CDR3 sequences, under 45% of them with a count of one. The ten most abundant clones make up under 20% of the sample. Sequencing was performed on blood. Source of these receptors: a man aged 55 to 70 in good health.

The chain joins TRBV29-1 to TRBJ2-1, with a weak D call TRBD1 (6 bases). V lost 7 bases, J lost 9 bases, and 19 bases lay in between. This CDR3 has 13 residues. Looked up from germline, CDR1 is SQVTM and CDR2 is ANQGSEA. CDR3 DNA sequence: TGCAGCGGACGACATCAAGGGGGTCGTGAGCAGTTCTTC. Protein sequence: CSGRHQGGREQFF.

This clonotype was counted only a few times. The chain couples TRBV7-3 to TRBJ2-1, with 8 nucleotides matching TRBD1. The CDR3 is made up of 15 amino acids. Germline values: CDR1 SGHTA, CDR2 FQGTGA. V lost 5 bases to trimming and J lost 6 bases; unmatched junction nucleotides: 9. The CDR3 spells CASSMTGDVGNEQFF. The CDR3 DNA follows: TGTGCCAGCAGCATGACAGGGGATGTGGGCAATGAGCAGTTCTTC. Supplemented by reference TRBV7-3 and TRBJ2-1, the full variable domain reads GAGVSQTPSNKVTEKGKYVELRCDPISGHTALYWYRQSLGQGPEFLIYFQGTGAADDSGLPNDRFFAVRPEGSVSTLKIQRTERGDSAVYLCASSMTGDVGNEQFFGPGTRLTVL.

This clonotype was seen only a few times. The chain carries TRBV10-2 and TRBJ2-3; 7 nucleotides agree with TRBD2. Germline CDR1 reads WSHSY; CDR2 reads SAAADI. The CDR3 has 13 residues. Losses at the gene ends were 6 bases for V and 5 bases for J; bases not matched to a gene: 5. CDR3 loop: CASRKTSLDTQYF. As DNA, the CDR3 is TGCGCCAGCAGGAAGACTAGCCTAGATACGCAGTATTTT.

V gene TRBV7-8 combines with J gene TRBJ2-1; TRBD2 agrees at 7 bases. The CDR3 runs to 17 residues. In germline, CDR1 is SGHVS, CDR2 FQNEAQ. The J segment lost 9 bases and the V segment lost 1 base, leaving 15 bases of the junction unmatched. The CDR3 DNA follows: TGTGCCAGCAGCTTAGGCAGGGAGGGCACACTTGGTGGTGAGCAGTTCTTC. It translates to CASSLGREGTLGGEQFF.

This chain links TRBV27 with TRBJ2-4; 8 bases align to TRBD1. The J call is in doubt because the DNA end fits TRBJ2-7 better. Germline-derived CDR1 and CDR2 are MNHEY and SMNVEV (reference sequence). This CDR3 has 15 amino acids. CDR3 coding DNA: TGTGCCAGCAAACCGCTCGCTGGACAGGGTTACGAGCAGTACTTC. The encoded protein is CASKPLAGQGYEQYF.